These T cell receptor beta chains were read from a single sample in a study of cytomegalovirus exposure and HLA in healthy donors. Only in-frame clones appear in the TCRdb table, and some are missing; sequencing was by immunoSEQ multiplex PCR. This repertoire shows 150,000 to 200,000 clones, about 80% found once; its top ten account for about 14%. Sequencing was done on a sample of PBMCs. All receptors derive from a man in his fifties or sixties in good health and CMV-seropositive. Each CDR3 is given with its conserved first and last residue. D genes are given only for firm matches. Part of the rows lack a size; the others show once, few, many or a class for expanded clones.

clone_size,j_call,v_call,d_call,cdr3_nt,cdr3_aa
once,TRBJ1-2,TRBV15,.,TGTGCCACCAGCAGAGATAGTTCCCGGCGGGGCTACACCTTC,CATSRDSSRRGYTF
once,TRBJ2-2,TRBV19,.,TGTGCCAGTAGTATCTCTCTGCCCCTAGACACCGGGGAGCTGTTTTTT,CASSISLPLDTGELFF
.,TRBJ2-2,TRBV28,.,TGTGCCAGCAGGGCACAGGGTGTCACCGGGGAGCTGTTTTTT,CASRAQGVTGELFF
.,TRBJ1-5,TRBV28,.,TGTGCCACCCAGAGACGGACATATCCCTTGTCGTCAAATCAGCCCCAGCATTTT,CATQRRTYPLSSNQPQHF
.,TRBJ2-5,TRBV5-1,.,TGCGCCAGCAGCTTGGACGGGGCGGGGGAGACCCAGTACTTC,CASSLDGAGETQYF
.,TRBJ2-7,TRBV29-1,.,TGCAGCGCCTCCAGGGACTCCTACGAGCAGTACTTC,CSASRDSYEQYF
.,TRBJ2-2,TRBV7-5,.,TGTGTCAGAAGCTTAGGAGAGGGACAGGGTGCCGCCGGGGAGCTGTTTTTT,CVRSLGEGQGAAGELFF
.,TRBJ1-2,TRBV13,TRBD1,TGTGCCAGCAGCGACCACAGGGGCAACGGCTACACCTTC,CASSDHRGNGYTF
.,TRBJ2-2,TRBV4-2,.,TGTGCCAGCAGCCAAGGGGTCGGGGCGAACACCGGGGAGCTGTTTTTT,CASSQGVGANTGELFF
.,TRBJ1-2,TRBV28,.,TGTGCCAGCTCCTACAGGGTCCCGATCCAGAATTATGGCTACACCTTC,CASSYRVPIQNYGYTF
.,TRBJ2-2,TRBV5-4,TRBD1,TGTGCCAGCAGTTTGTCGGGACAGGGCTACACCGGGGAGCTGTTTTTT,CASSLSGQGYTGELFF
.,TRBJ2-1,TRBV7-3,.,TGTGCCAGCAGTGTTAGTCGGGGGGCCCCCGATGAGCAGTTCTTC,CASSVSRGAPDEQFF
.,TRBJ2-2,TRBV6-5,.,TGTGCCAGCAGTTACTCAGGAGGGGCAAACACCGGGGAGCTGTTTTTT,CASSYSGGANTGELFF
.,TRBJ2-5,TRBV18,TRBD1,TGTGCCAGCTCACGATCGACAGGGTACCAAGAGACCCAGTACTTC,CASSRSTGYQETQYF
.,TRBJ1-3,TRBV5-4,.,TGTGCCAGCAGCTTGGGGGAGGGCGACCTCTCTGGAAACACCATATATTTT,CASSLGEGDLSGNTIYF
.,TRBJ1-2,TRBV10-1,.,TGCGCCAGCAGTGAGTCGCGAGTTTATGGCTACACCTTC,CASSESRVYGYTF
.,TRBJ2-5,TRBV7-8,TRBD1,TGTGCCAGCAGCCCGGGGACAGGGAACCCCCAAGAGACCCAGTACTTC,CASSPGTGNPQETQYF
.,TRBJ1-5,TRBV19,.,TGTGCCAGTAGTATCGCGGCCAGGGGAGACCAGCCCCAGCATTTT,CASSIAARGDQPQHF
.,TRBJ2-3,TRBV4-2,TRBD2,TGTGCCAGCAGCCAAGATCTAGCGGGGGGCACAGATACGCAGTATTTT,CASSQDLAGGTDTQYF
few,TRBJ1-2,TRBV15,TRBD1,TGTGCCACCAGCAGACCGGGACAGGGGGCAAGAGGCTACACCTTC,CATSRPGQGARGYTF
.,TRBJ2-3,TRBV9,.,TGTGCCAGCAGCGTTACGGAAGGGAGTACAGATACGCAGTATTTT,CASSVTEGSTDTQYF
once,TRBJ1-6,TRBV30,.,TGTGCCTGGAACCGCGCGGGGCTCCCGGGTTCACCCCTCCACTTT,CAWNRAGLPGSPLHF
few,TRBJ1-4,TRBV19,.,TGTGCCAGTAGTAAGACCGGGAGCGGGGAAAAACTGTTTTTT,CASSKTGSGEKLFF
few,TRBJ1-1,TRBV5-1,.,TGCGCCAGCAGCTTGTTGGTGGGGGGCACTGAAGCTTTCTTT,CASSLLVGGTEAFF
.,TRBJ1-5,TRBV28,.,TGTGCCATCCAGGGTGCATATAGCAATCAGCCCCAGCATTTT,CAIQGAYSNQPQHF
.,TRBJ2-3,TRBV5-1,.,TGCGCCAGCAGCTTGCGCGGGGATGATACGCAGTATTTT,CASSLRGDDTQYF
few,TRBJ1-2,TRBV5-1,TRBD1,TGCGCCAGCAGCGTCGACAGGGGTGGGAATGGCTACACCTTC,CASSVDRGGNGYTF
.,TRBJ1-4,TRBV5-1,.,TGCGCCAGCAGCTTGGCGACTAATGAAAAACTGTTTTTT,CASSLATNEKLFF
.,TRBJ2-3,TRBV29-1,.,TGCAGCGTTGAACCCTTTTCTAGCACAGATACGCAGTATTTT,CSVEPFSSTDTQYF
few,TRBJ1-1,TRBV7-9,.,TGTGCCAGCAGGCTGGAGGGGACGCGAGGCGCTGAAGCTTTCTTT,CASRLEGTRGAEAFF
once,TRBJ1-6,TRBV27,TRBD1,TGTGCCAGCAGTGGGACAGGGTGGTATAATTCACCCCTCCACTTT,CASSGTGWYNSPLHF
.,TRBJ1-2,TRBV28,.,TGTGCCAGCAGCATCTCGGGTTCTAAGACCTTC,CASSISGSKTF
once,TRBJ2-7,TRBV5-6,.,TGTGCCAGCAGCTTGAACAGGGGGGGCGAGCAGTACTTC,CASSLNRGGEQYF
.,TRBJ2-5,TRBV13,TRBD2,TGTGCCAGCAGCCTAGGCGGGGGACTGGGGGTGCGGGCCCAGTACTTC,CASSLGGGLGVRAQYF
.,TRBJ1-6,TRBV28,TRBD1,TGTGCCAGCACCGGGGCGACAGGGAGGATACCCCTCCACTTT,CASTGATGRIPLHF
.,TRBJ2-7,TRBV30,TRBD1,TGTGCCTGGAGTCCGACAGGGGTGGGGATGATGTCATACGAGCAGTACTTC,CAWSPTGVGMMSYEQYF
few,TRBJ1-4,TRBV7-9,TRBD1,TGTGCCAGCAGCCTTAGGTCGGGACAGGGCGGTGAAAAACTGTTTTTT,CASSLRSGQGGEKLFF
.,TRBJ1-2,TRBV18,TRBD1,TGTGCCAGCTCACCAAGCGCCGACAGGGTACATGGCTACACCTTC,CASSPSADRVHGYTF
.,TRBJ2-1,TRBV4-2,.,TGTGCCAGCAGCCAAGGAGTCCTATCCAATAAGCAGTTCTTC,CASSQGVLSNKQFF
once,TRBJ1-2,TRBV5-4,TRBD1,TGTGCCAGCAGCCTCGGACAGGGGGGTAACTATGGCTACACCTTC,CASSLGQGGNYGYTF
.,TRBJ2-1,TRBV6-4,TRBD2,TGTGCCAGCAGTCCCATGAGCGGGGGGTACAATGAGCAGTTCTTC,CASSPMSGGYNEQFF
.,TRBJ2-1,TRBV7-8,TRBD2,TGTGCCAGCAGCTTAGTCCTAGCGGGGGTTAATAGTGAGCAGTTCTTC,CASSLVLAGVNSEQFF
.,TRBJ1-2,TRBV6-6,TRBD1,TGTGCCAGCAGACCCGGGACAGGGAACTATGGCTACACCTTC,CASRPGTGNYGYTF
.,TRBJ2-7,TRBV15,.,TGTGCCACCCGCAGTAAAGTCAGGCTCCACGAGCAGTACTTC,CATRSKVRLHEQYF
.,TRBJ2-7,TRBV4-3,.,TGCGCCAGCAGCCAAGAGGCACGGAGCTCCTACGAGCAGTACTTC,CASSQEARSSYEQYF
.,TRBJ1-1,TRBV6-1,.,TGTGCCAGCATCGGTGGGAACACTGAAGCTTTCTTT,CASIGGNTEAFF
.,TRBJ2-3,TRBV5-6,.,TGTGCCAGCAGCGCGACAGGTAACACAGATACGCAGTATTTT,CASSATGNTDTQYF
.,TRBJ2-5,TRBV7-9,.,TGTGCCAGCAGCTTGCAGGGTTTCCTGAGGGAGACCCAGTACTTC,CASSLQGFLRETQYF
.,TRBJ1-4,TRBV11-2,.,TGTGCCAGCAGCTCGCGAGACAATAGTGAAAAACTGTTTTTT,CASSSRDNSEKLFF
.,TRBJ1-6,TRBV4-1,TRBD1,TGCGCCAGCAGGGGGGTAGGACAGGTTTCCCCACCCCTCCACTTT,CASRGVGQVSPPLHF
.,TRBJ1-3,TRBV9,.,TGTGCCAGCAGCTACGTAACTGAAAACACCATATATTTT,CASSYVTENTIYF
.,TRBJ1-2,TRBV28,.,TGTGCCAGCAGTTTGAACAGCCGCTATGGCTACACCTTC,CASSLNSRYGYTF
.,TRBJ1-2,TRBV4-1,.,TGCGCCAGCAGCCAATCGCAGGGCAGCTATGGCTACACCTTC,CASSQSQGSYGYTF
.,TRBJ2-7,TRBV7-9,.,TGTGCCAGCAGCTTTCAAACTTACGAGCAGTACTTC,CASSFQTYEQYF
.,TRBJ2-3,TRBV5-1,TRBD2,TGCGCCAGCAGCTACGGACTAGCGGGGGGGACCACAGATACGCAGTATTTT,CASSYGLAGGTTDTQYF
once,TRBJ2-3,TRBV6-6,TRBD1,TGTGCCAGCAGCCCGTCGGGACAGACCATCGATACGCAGTATTTT,CASSPSGQTIDTQYF
.,TRBJ1-2,TRBV10-1,TRBD1,TGCGCCAGCAGTGAGTTCATAGGGACAGGGTCTAACTATGGCTACACCTTC,CASSEFIGTGSNYGYTF
.,TRBJ1-6,TRBV6-5,.,TGTGCCAGCACCTTGGGGGAGGGAGGCTCACCCCTCCACTTT,CASTLGEGGSPLHF
.,TRBJ2-7,TRBV2,TRBD1,TGTGCCAGCAGCCGCCCGGACAGGGACCTCTACGAGCAGTACTTC,CASSRPDRDLYEQYF